The rows below give T cell receptor beta chains drawn from one sample of a study of T cell responses to AZD1222 COVID-19 vaccine. Method: immunoSEQ multiplex PCR; TCRdb's copy keeps in-frame clones and lacks some. The sample lists about 130,000 clones, 85% to 95% occurring once. The source was peripheral blood, collected 28 days after the second AZD1222 dose. The receptors were sampled from an adult who received the AZD1222 COVID-19 vaccine. The CDR3 runs from the conserved cysteine through the conserved F or W. A D gene is named only where the DNA matches it firmly. Size is omitted from some rows. Given values are once, few, many or a class for expanded clones.

CDR3aa	CDR3nt	abundance	len	v_gene	j_gene	d_gene
CASSVSRGAWDEQFF	TGTGCCAGCAGCGTGTCCCGGGGGGCCTGGGATGAGCAGTTCTTC	.	15	TRBV9	TRBJ2-1	.
CASSHWGARNTEAFF	TGCGCCAGCAGCCACTGGGGGGCGCGGAACACTGAAGCTTTCTTT	few	15	TRBV5-1	TRBJ1-1	.
CASSQRQGSSYNEQFF	TGTGCCAGCAGTCAACGACAGGGGAGCTCCTACAATGAGCAGTTCTTC	few	16	TRBV6-6	TRBJ2-1	TRBD1
CASSVGKRGSYEQYF	TGTGCCAGCAGCGTAGGCAAGCGAGGCTCCTACGAGCAGTACTTC	.	15	TRBV9	TRBJ2-7	.
CATSDYRGAYTF	TGTGCCACCAGTGATTATCGAGGGGCCTACACCTTC	.	12	TRBV24-1	TRBJ1-2	.
CASSWDRGFSDEQFF	TGTGCCAGCAGCTGGGACAGGGGGTTTTCGGATGAGCAGTTCTTC	few	15	TRBV13	TRBJ2-1	TRBD1
CASSESYRTAGQPQHF	TGTGCCAGCAGTGAATCGTACAGAACAGCGGGTCAGCCCCAGCATTTT	.	16	TRBV6-1	TRBJ1-5	.
CASSIPTVMNTEAFF	TGTGCCAGTAGTATCCCTACAGTGATGAACACTGAAGCTTTCTTT	.	15	TRBV19	TRBJ1-1	.
CASSAELGYEQYF	TGTGCCAGCAGCGCAGAACTAGGCTACGAGCAGTACTTC	.	13	TRBV9	TRBJ2-7	.
CASSPGSSPNEKLFF	TGTGCCAGCTCACCCGGGTCCTCCCCTAATGAAAAACTGTTTTTT	.	15	TRBV18	TRBJ1-4	.
CSASTMQTGTSYEQYF	TGCAGTGCTAGTACTATGCAGACAGGGACTTCCTACGAGCAGTACTTC	.	16	TRBV20-1	TRBJ2-7	.
CASSLGGRGGNGYTF	TGCGCCAGCAGCTTGGGCGGCAGGGGAGGAAATGGCTACACCTTC	.	15	TRBV5-1	TRBJ1-2	.
CASQRDRGTEAFF	TGTGCCTCCCAAAGGGACAGGGGGACTGAAGCTTTCTTT	.	13	TRBV19	TRBJ1-1	TRBD1
CASSDSRDRGQNTGELFF	TGTGCCAGCAGCGATAGCCGGGACAGGGGACAGAACACCGGGGAGCTGTTTTTT	.	18	TRBV7-2	TRBJ2-2	TRBD1
CASSPGDSGEKLFF	TGTGCCAGCAGCCCAGGGGACAGTGGGGAAAAACTGTTTTTT	.	14	TRBV7-2	TRBJ1-4	TRBD1
CASSEEGQGRNSPLHF	TGTGCCAGCAGTGAAGAGGGACAGGGGCGTAATTCACCCCTCCACTTT	.	16	TRBV28	TRBJ1-6	TRBD1
CASSYKFNRGYEQYF	TGTGCCAGCAGTTATAAATTTAACAGGGGCTACGAGCAGTACTTC	.	15	TRBV6-5	TRBJ2-7	TRBD1
CASSFAGDTQYF	TGTGCCAGCAGCTTTGCCGGAGATACGCAGTATTTT	.	12	TRBV7-9	TRBJ2-3	.